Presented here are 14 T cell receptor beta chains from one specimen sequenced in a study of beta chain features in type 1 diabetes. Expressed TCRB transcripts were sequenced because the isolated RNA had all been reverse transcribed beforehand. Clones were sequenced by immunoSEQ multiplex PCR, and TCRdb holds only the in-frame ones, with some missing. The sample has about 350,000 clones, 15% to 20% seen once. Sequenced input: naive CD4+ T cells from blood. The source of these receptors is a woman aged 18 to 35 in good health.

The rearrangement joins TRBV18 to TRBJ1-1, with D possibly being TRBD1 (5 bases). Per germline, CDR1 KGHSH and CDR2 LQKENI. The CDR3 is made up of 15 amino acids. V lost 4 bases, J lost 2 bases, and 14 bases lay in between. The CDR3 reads CASSQGLSYNTEAFF. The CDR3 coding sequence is TGTGCCAGCTCACAGGGGCTGTCGTATAACACTGAAGCTTTCTTT. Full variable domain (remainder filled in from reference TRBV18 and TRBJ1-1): NAGVMQNPRHLVRRRGQEARLRCSPMKGHSHVYWYRQLPEEGLKFMVYLQKENIIDESGMPKERFSAEFPKEGPSILRIQQVVRGDSAAYFCASSQGLSYNTEAFFGQGTRLTVV.

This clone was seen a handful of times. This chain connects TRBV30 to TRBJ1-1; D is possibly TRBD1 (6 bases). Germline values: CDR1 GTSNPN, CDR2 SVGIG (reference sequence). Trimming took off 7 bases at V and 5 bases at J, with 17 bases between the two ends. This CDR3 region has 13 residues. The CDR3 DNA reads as TGTGCCTTGGGATGGGGGGGGCGGACTGAAGCTTTCTTT. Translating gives CALGWGGRTEAFF. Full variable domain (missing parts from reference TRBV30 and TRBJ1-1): SQTIHQWPATLVQPVGSPLSLECTVEGTSNPNLYWYRQAAGRGLQLLFYSVGIGQISSEVPQNLSASRPQDRQFILSSKKLLLSDSGFYLCALGWGGRTEAFFGQGTRLTVV.

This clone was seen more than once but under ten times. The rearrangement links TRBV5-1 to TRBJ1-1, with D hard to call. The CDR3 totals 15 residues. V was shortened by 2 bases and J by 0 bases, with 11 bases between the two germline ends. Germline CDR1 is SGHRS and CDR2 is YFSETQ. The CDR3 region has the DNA TGCGCCAGCAGCTTTAACAGCCACATGAACACTGAAGCTTTCTTT. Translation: CASSFNSHMNTEAFF.

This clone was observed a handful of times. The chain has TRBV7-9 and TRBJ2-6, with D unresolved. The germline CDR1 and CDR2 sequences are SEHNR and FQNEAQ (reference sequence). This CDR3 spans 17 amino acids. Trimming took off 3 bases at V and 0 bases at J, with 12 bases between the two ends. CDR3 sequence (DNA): TGTGCCAGCAGCTTTTTGGAGACCCGCTCTGGGGCCAACGTCCTGACTTTC. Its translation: CASSFLETRSGANVLTF. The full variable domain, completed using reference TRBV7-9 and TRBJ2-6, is DTGVSQNPRHKITKRGQNVTFRCDPISEHNRLYWYRQTLGQGPEFLTYFQNEAQLEKSRLLSDRFSAERPKGSFSTLEIQRTEQGDSAMYLCASSFLETRSGANVLTFGAGSRLTVL.

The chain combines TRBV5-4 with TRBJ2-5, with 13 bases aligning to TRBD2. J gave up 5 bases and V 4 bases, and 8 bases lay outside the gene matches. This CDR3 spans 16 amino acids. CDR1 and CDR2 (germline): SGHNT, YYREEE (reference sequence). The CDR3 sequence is CASSLGTSGDRETQYF. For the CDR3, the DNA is TGTGCCAGCAGCCTAGGGACTAGCGGGGACCGGGAGACCCAGTACTTC.

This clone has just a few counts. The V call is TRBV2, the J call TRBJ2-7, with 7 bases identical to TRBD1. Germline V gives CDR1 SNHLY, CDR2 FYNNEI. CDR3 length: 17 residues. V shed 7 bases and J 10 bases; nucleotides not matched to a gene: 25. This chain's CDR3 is CASIGLTGTESRPGQYF. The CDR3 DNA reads TGTGCCAGCATCGGGCTGACCGGGACAGAGTCTCGCCCGGGCCAGTACTTC.

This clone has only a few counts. Here the CDR3 reads CSTTGARYNEQFF. The CDR3 DNA is TGCAGCACTACAGGGGCCCGCTACAATGAGCAGTTCTTC. The chain carries TRBV29-1 and TRBJ2-1; TRBD1 matches at 7 bases. Germline values: CDR1 SQVTM, CDR2 ANQGSEA. CDR3 length: 13 amino acids. V gave up 8 bases and J gave up 3 bases; unmatched junction bases: 7.

The CDR3, as DNA: TGTGCCAGCAGCTCCGGACAGGGCTATGGCTACACCTTC. Its translation is CASSSGQGYGYTF. The J gene is TRBJ1-2, the V gene TRBV7-2; 8 nucleotides align to TRBD1. The V and J ends lost 4 bases and 4 bases, in that order; junction bases with no gene match: 2. Germline V gene sequence: CDR1 SGHTA, CDR2 FQGNSA. The CDR3 is 13 residues long. The variable domain in full, completed from reference TRBV7-2 and TRBJ1-2, reads GAGVSQSPSNKVTEKGKDVELRCDPISGHTALYWYRQSLGQGLEFLIYFQGNSAPDKSGLPSDRFSAERTGGSVSTLTIQRTQQEDSAVYLCASSSGQGYGYTFGSGTRLTVV.

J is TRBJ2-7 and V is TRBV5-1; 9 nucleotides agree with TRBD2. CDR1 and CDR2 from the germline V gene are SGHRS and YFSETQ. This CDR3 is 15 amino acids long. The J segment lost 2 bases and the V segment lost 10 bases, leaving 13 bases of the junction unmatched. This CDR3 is CAPNPLAGFPYEQYF. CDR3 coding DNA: TGCGCCCCCAACCCACTAGCGGGTTTCCCCTACGAGCAGTACTTC.

In DNA, the CDR3 is TGCAGCGTTCAAGGAGCGGCAGACTCTGGGGCCAACGTCCTGACTTTC. It is translated as CSVQGAADSGANVLTF. This chain joins TRBV29-1 and TRBJ2-6, with a tentative D call TRBD2 (5 bases). Trimming took 5 bases from V and 0 from J, leaving 14 bases between them. CDR3 length: 16 residues. From germline, CDR1 is SQVTM and CDR2 ANQGSEA.

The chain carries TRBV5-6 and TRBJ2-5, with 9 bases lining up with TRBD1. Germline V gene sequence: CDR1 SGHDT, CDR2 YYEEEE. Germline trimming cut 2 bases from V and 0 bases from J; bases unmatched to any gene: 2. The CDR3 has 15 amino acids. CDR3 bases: TGTGCCAGCAGCTTCCGGGACAGGGACCAAGAGACCCAGTACTTC. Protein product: CASSFRDRDQETQYF. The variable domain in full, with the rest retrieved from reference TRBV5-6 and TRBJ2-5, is DAGVTQSPTHLIKTRGQQVTLRCSPKSGHDTVSWYQQALGQGPQFIFQYYEEEERQRGNFPDRFSGHQFPNYSSELNVNALLLGDSALYLCASSFRDRDQETQYFGPGTRLLVL.

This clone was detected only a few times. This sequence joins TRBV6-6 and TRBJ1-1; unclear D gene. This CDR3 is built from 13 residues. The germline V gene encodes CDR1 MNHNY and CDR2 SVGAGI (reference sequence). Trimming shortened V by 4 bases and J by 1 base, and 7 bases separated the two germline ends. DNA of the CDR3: TGTGCCAGCAGTTTCGGGAGGAACACTGAAGCTTTCTTT. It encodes CASSFGRNTEAFF.

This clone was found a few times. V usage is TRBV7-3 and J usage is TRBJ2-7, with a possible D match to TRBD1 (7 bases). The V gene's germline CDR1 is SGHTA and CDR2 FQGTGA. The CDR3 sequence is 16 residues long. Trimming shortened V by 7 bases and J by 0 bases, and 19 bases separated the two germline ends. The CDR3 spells CASIPSDRTNSYEQYF. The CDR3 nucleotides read TGTGCCAGCATCCCGTCGGACAGGACTAACTCCTACGAGCAGTACTTC. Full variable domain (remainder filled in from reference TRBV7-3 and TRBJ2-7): GAGVSQTPSNKVTEKGKYVELRCDPISGHTALYWYRQSLGQGPEFLIYFQGTGAADDSGLPNDRFFAVRPEGSVSTLKIQRTERGDSAVYLCASIPSDRTNSYEQYFGPGTRLTVT.

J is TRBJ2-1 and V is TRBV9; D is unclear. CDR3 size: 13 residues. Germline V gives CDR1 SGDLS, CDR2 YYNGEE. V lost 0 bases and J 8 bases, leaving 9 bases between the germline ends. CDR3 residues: CASSVALRDEQFF. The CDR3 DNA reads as TGTGCCAGCAGCGTAGCGTTAAGAGATGAGCAGTTCTTC.